This T cell receptor beta chain was profiled in a study of beta chain features in type 1 diabetes. Regarding the study as a whole: Type 1 diabetes patients had VDJ junctions that carried fewer insertions and more deletions. Naive, central memory and Treg TCRB repertoires seemed to resemble each other more closely in patients than they did in healthy donors.

All of the isolated RNA was reverse transcribed, so expressed TCRB transcripts were sequenced. Here immunoSEQ multiplex PCR was the method, and the copy in TCRdb shows in-frame clones only, minus some. The sample includes under 900,000 clones, roughly 15% of them seen just once. The V gene end was trimmed by 3 bases and the J gene end by 2 bases; junction bases not matched to a gene: 7. This CDR3 is built from 15 residues. Germline V lookup: CDR1 SEHNR, CDR2 FQNEAQ (reference sequence). This clone was observed a few times. What it recognizes is unknown. Sequenced material: naive CD4+ T cells from blood. J is TRBJ2-7 and V is TRBV7-9, with 7 bases lining up with TRBD2. The sequence was collected from a woman under 30 in good health. The CDR3 reads CASSFIASGAYEQYF. The CDR3 DNA is TGTGCCAGCAGCTTTATTGCTAGCGGTGCCTACGAGCAGTACTTC.